This T cell receptor (beta chain) was retrieved from a study of identical twins (dated by TCRdb to the mid-2010s). For context, the study as a whole: TCR alpha and beta repertoires from monozygotic twins, unrelated adults of various ages and cord blood were deep-sequenced to test whether fetal clonotypes persist. Replicate twin experiments were performed at different times using different library preparation protocols to rule out contamination.

Concerning this clonotype itself: This receptor's antigen is unknown. The record has no base qualities; no much larger clone is one base away.

From its cysteine to its phenylalanine, the CDR3 spans 18 amino acids. The DNA shown is the 54-base CDR3, in frame from base 1. Reading the germline V gene gives CDR1 MDHEN and CDR2 SYDVKM. Trimming costs V 2 bases and J 0 bases, and their ends lie 14 bases apart. Points the paper makes about the study in general: Compared with coincidental sharing between unrelated individuals, an excess of low generation-probability sequences was observed among out-of-frame TCR alpha sequences shared between twins. In beta out-of-frame sequences, excess twin sharing was weaker, because having fewer shared sequences lowered the signal-to-noise ratio. Because the same donors could not be followed over many years, conclusions were based on cross-sectional statistical analysis. Zero-insertion analyses could be partly confounded by invariant T cells such as MAIT and iNKT, though diverse VJ usage argued against such confounding for most clonotypes. Fewer insertions were carried by abundant cord blood beta clonotypes; a weaker similar trend was observed in young adult naive repertoires, while no such trend was observed in memory repertoires. In monozygotic twins, recombination models systematically underestimated out-of-frame TCR alpha sharing, but the models matched the sharing seen between unrelated individuals.

Every donor was a healthy Caucasian. Library creation used 5' RACE. The sequencer was an Illumina HiSeq 2000. Template switching added a universal primer binding site, and the final cDNA carried a unique molecular identifier that allowed TCR cDNA molecules to be counted accurately. Specific primers in the conserved constant-segment region were used to synthesize first-strand cDNA for the TCR alpha and beta chains. To control for contamination, every cDNA library carried two barcodes: a SMART-Mk sample barcode plus Illumina barcodes. Two successive PCR steps introduced TruSeq adapter sequences along with Illumina sample barcodes. The Illumina HiSeq platform was used with custom primers to sequence TCR alpha and beta cDNA libraries. The study's own analysis went as follows. Raw reads were processed with MiGEC to extract unique molecular identifiers, and MiXCR was used to determine CDR3 positions. For each individual, recombination models were inferred using an EM algorithm with the repgenHMM and IGoR tools. The analysis of shared clonotypes was done with the tcR package in R, with sharing normalized by the product of cloneset sizes. Out-of-frame nonproductive sequences were analyzed to study raw recombination free of thymic and clonal selection effects. The public reads were quality trimmed at Q25 with fastp and then assembled into clones with MiXCR by TCRdb, keeping productive beta chains. Identical CDR3 proteins give one entry, which carries the most common genes and DNA. TCRdb, not the original authors, processed these V and J calls. The sample yields 1.5 million to 2 million distinct CDR3 sequences; around 29% were counted once. The top ten clones comprise about 0.27% of the sample.

The V gene is TRBV28 and the J gene is TRBJ1-6; the D gene is not confidently resolved. The origin of this receptor is a newborn girl in good health. What was sequenced was cord blood. The nucleotides read TGTGCCAGCAGTTTAAAACTACTGAGTAGCTCCTATAATTCACCCCTCCACTTT. Its amino acids are CASSLKLLSSSYNSPLHF.